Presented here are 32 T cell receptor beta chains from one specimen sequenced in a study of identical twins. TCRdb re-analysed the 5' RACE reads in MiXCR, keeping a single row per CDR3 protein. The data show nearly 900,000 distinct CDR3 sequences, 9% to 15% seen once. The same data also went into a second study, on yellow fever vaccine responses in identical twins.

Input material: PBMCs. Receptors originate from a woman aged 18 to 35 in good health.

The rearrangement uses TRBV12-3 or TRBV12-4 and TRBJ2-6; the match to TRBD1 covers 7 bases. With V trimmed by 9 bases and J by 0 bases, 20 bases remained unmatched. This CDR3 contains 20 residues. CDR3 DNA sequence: TGTGCCAGTGACGGGCAACCCCGGGACAGCACCAGCTCTGGGGCCAACGTCCTGACTTTC. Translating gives CASDGQPRDSTSSGANVLTF.

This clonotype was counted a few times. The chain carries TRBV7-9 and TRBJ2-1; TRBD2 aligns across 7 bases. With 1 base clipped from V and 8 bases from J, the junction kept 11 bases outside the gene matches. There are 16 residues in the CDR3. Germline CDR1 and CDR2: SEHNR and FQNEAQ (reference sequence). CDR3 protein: CASSLDGGRGPDEQFF. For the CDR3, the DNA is TGTGCCAGCAGCTTAGACGGCGGGAGAGGTCCGGATGAGCAGTTCTTC.

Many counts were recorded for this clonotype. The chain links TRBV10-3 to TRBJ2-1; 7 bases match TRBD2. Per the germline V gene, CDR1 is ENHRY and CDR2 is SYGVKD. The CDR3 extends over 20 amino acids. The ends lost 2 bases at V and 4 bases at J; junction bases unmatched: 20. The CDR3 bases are TGTGCCATCAGTGAGCATAACCACCAGACTAGCACACGGGGATACAATGAGCAGTTCTTC. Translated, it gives CAISEHNHQTSTRGYNEQFF.

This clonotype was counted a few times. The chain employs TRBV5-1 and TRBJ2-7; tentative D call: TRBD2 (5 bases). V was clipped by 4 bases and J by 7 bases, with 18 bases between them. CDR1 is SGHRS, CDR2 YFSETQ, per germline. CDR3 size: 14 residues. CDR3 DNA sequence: TGCGCCAGCAGCCTCTGGGGAACGTCGGGGGAGCAGTACTTC. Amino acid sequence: CASSLWGTSGEQYF.

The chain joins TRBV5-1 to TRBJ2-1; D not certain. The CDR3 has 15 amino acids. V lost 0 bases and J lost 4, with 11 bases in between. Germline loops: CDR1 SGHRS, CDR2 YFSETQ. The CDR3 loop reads CASSLDPEPYNEQFF. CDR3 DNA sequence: TGCGCCAGCAGCTTGGATCCGGAGCCGTACAATGAGCAGTTCTTC.

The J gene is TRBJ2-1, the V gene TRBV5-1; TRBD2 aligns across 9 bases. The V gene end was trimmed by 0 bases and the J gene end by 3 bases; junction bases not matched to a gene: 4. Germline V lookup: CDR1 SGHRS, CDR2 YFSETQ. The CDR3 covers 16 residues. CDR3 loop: CASSLDLAGHYNEQFF. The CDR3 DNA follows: TGCGCCAGCAGCTTGGATCTAGCGGGGCACTACAATGAGCAGTTCTTC.

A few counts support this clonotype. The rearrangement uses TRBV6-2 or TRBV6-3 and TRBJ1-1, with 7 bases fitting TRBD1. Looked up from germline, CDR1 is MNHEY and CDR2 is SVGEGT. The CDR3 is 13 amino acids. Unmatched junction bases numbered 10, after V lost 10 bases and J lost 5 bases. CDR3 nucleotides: TGTGCCACCGAAGACAGGGTAGGGACTGAAGCTTTCTTT. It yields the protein CATEDRVGTEAFF.

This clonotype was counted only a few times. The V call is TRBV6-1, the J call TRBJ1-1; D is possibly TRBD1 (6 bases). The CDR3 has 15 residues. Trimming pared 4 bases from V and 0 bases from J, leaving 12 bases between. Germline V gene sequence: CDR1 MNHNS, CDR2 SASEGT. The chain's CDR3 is CASSGSQGMNTEAFF. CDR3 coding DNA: TGTGCCAGCAGTGGGAGTCAGGGGATGAACACTGAAGCTTTCTTT.

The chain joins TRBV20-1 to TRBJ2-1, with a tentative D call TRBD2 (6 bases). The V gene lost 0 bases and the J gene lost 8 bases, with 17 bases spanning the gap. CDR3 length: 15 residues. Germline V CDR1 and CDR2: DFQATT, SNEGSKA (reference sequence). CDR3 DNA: TGCAGTGCTAGAGATTTTAGCGGCGGAGGGTATGAGCAGTTCTTC. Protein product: CSARDFSGGGYEQFF.

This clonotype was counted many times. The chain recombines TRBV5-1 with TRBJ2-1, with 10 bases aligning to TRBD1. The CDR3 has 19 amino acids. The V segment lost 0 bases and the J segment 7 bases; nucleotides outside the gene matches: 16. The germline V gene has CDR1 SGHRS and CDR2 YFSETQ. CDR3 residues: CASSLVGQGTSGSLNEQFF. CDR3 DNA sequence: TGCGCCAGCAGCTTGGTGGGACAGGGGACAAGCGGGAGTTTAAATGAGCAGTTCTTC.

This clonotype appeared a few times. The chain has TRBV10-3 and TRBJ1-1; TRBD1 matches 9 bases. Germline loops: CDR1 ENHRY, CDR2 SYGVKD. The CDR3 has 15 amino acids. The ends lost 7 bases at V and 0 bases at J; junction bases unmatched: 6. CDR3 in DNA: TGTGCCATCACCCGGACAGGGGTTTTGAACACTGAAGCTTTCTTT. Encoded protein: CAITRTGVLNTEAFF.

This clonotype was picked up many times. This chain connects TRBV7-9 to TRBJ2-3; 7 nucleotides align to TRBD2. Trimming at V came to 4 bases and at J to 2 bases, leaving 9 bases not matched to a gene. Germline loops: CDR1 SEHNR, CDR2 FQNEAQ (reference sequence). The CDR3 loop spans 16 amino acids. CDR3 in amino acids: CASSYPATSYTDTQYF. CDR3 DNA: TGTGCCAGCAGCTACCCCGCGACTAGCTACACAGATACGCAGTATTTT.

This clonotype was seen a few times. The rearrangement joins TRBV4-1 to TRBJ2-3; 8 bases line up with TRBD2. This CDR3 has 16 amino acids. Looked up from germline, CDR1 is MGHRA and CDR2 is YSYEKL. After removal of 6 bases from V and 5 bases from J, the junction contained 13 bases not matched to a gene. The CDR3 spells CASRRPGGGPVDTQYF. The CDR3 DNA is TGCGCCAGCAGACGTCCCGGCGGGGGGCCGGTAGATACGCAGTATTTT.

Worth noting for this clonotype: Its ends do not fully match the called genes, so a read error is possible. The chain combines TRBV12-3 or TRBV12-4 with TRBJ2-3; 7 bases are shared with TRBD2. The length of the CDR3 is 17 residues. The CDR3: CACSRGAGGGSTDTQYF. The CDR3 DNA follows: TGTGCCTGCAGCCGCGGGGCTGGCGGGGGTTCCACAGATACGCAGTATTTT.

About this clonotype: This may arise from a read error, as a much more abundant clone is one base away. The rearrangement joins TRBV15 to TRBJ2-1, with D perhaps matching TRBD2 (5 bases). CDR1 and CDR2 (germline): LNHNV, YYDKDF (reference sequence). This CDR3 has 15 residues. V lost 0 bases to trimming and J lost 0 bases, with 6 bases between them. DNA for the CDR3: TGTGCCACCAGCAGAGACGGGAACTCCTACAATGAGCAGTTCTTC. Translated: CATSRDGNSYNEQFF.

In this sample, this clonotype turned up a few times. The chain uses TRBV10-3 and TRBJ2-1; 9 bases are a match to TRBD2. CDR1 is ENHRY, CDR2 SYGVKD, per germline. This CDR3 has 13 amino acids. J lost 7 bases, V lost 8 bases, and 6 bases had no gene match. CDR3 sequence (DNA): TGTGCCATCTGGCGGGAGGGAGCAAATGAGCAGTTCTTC. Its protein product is CAIWREGANEQFF.

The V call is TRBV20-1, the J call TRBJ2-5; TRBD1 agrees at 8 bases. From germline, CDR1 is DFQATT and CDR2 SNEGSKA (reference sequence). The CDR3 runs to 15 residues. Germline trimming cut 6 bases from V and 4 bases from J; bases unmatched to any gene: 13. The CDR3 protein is CSAPDREVAGETQYF. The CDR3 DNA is TGCAGTGCGCCGGACAGGGAGGTGGCTGGAGAGACCCAGTACTTC.

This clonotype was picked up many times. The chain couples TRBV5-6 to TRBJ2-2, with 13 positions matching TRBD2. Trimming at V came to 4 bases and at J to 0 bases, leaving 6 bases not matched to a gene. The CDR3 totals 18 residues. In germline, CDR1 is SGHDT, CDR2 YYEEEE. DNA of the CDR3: TGTGCCAGCAGCAACGGACTAGCGGGGGTGGCGAACACCGGGGAGCTGTTTTTT. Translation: CASSNGLAGVANTGELFF.

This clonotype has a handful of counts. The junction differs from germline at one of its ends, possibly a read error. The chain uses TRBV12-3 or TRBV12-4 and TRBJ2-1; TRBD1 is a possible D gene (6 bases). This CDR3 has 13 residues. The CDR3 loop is CAGSTDRNNEQFF. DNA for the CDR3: TGTGCCGGCAGCACGGACAGAAACAATGAGCAGTTCTTC.

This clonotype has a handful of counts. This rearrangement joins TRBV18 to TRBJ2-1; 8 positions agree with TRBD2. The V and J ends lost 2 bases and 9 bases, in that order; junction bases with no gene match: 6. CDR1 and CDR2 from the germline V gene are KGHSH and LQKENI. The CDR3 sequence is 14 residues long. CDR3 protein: CASSPSGGFGEQFF. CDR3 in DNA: TGTGCCAGCTCACCATCGGGAGGGTTCGGTGAGCAGTTCTTC.

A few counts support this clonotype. The CDR3 bases are TGTGCCAGCAGTTTAAGTCCGTTTATTTACAATGAGCAGTTCTTC. It yields the protein CASSLSPFIYNEQFF. This chain uses TRBV12-3 or TRBV12-4 with TRBJ2-1; D gene unclear. With 2 bases removed from V and 4 bases from J, the gap between germline ends came to 12 bases. The CDR3 is made up of 15 amino acids.

The CDR3 loop is CASNLGTTDGYTF. CDR3 DNA sequence: TGTGCCAGCAACCTCGGGACAACTGATGGCTACACCTTC. The chain recombines TRBV7-9 with TRBJ1-2; a possible D gene is TRBD1 (6 bases). The CDR3 length is 13 residues. Looked up from germline, CDR1 is SEHNR and CDR2 is FQNEAQ (reference sequence). The ends were cut back, 7 bases at V and 6 bases at J, with 15 bases in the middle.

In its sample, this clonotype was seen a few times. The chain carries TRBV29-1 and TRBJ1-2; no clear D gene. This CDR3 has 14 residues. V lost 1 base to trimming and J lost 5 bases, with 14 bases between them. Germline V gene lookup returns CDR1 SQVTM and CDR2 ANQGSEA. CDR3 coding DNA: TGCAGCGTTGAAGGCGGTTTGCTTTGGTATGGCTACACCTTC. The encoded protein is CSVEGGLLWYGYTF.

CDR3 residues: CASSPRLAHYEQYV. CDR3 bases: TGTGCCAGCAGTCCGCGACTAGCCCACTACGAGCAGTACGTC. This chain connects TRBV6-2 or TRBV6-3 to TRBJ2-7; 7 bases line up with TRBD2. This CDR3 is 14 amino acids long. J lost 3 bases, V lost 5 bases, and 7 bases had no gene match. Germline assignment: CDR1 MNHEY and CDR2 SVGEGT.

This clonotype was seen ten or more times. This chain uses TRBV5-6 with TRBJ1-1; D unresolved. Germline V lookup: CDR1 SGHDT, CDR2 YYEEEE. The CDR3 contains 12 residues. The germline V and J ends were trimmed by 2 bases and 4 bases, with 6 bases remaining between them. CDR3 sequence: CASSLGPTEAFF. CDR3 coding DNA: TGTGCCAGCAGCTTAGGTCCCACTGAAGCTTTCTTT. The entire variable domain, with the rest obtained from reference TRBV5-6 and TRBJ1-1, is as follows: DAGVTQSPTHLIKTRGQQVTLRCSPKSGHDTVSWYQQALGQGPQFIFQYYEEEERQRGNFPDRFSGHQFPNYSSELNVNALLLGDSALYLCASSLGPTEAFFGQGTRLTVV.

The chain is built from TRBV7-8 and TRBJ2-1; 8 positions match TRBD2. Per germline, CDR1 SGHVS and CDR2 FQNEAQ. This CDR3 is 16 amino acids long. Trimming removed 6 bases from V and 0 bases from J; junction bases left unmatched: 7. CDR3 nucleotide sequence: TGTGCCAGCAGTCCGCTGGGACTAGGCTCCTACAATGAGCAGTTCTTC. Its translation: CASSPLGLGSYNEQFF.

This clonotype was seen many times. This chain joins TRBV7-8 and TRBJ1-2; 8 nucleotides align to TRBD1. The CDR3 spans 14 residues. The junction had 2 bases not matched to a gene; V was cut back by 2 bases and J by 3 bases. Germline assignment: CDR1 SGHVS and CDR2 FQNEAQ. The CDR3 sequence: CASSLLDRDYGYTF. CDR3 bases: TGTGCCAGCAGCTTATTGGACAGGGACTATGGCTACACCTTC.

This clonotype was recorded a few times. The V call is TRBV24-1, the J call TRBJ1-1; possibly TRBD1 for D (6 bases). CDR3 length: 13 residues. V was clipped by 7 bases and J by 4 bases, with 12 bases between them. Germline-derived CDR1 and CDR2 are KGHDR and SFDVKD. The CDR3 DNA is TGTGCCACCAGGGGACATGTCCTCACTGAAGCTTTCTTT. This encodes CATRGHVLTEAFF.

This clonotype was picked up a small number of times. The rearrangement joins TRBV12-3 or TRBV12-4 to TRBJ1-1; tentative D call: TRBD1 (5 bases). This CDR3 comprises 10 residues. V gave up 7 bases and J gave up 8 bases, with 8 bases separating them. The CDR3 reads CASTRTEAFF. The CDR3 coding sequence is TGTGCCAGCACCCGGACAGAAGCTTTCTTT.

CDR3 coding DNA: TGTGCCAGCAGTTTGTACTGGGGGCAGGAAAACATTCAGTACTTC. It translates to CASSLYWGQENIQYF. This chain connects TRBV12-3 or TRBV12-4 to TRBJ2-4, with D possibly matching TRBD1 (6 bases). CDR3 length equals 15 residues. The germline V and J ends were trimmed by 3 bases and 5 bases, with 14 bases remaining between them.

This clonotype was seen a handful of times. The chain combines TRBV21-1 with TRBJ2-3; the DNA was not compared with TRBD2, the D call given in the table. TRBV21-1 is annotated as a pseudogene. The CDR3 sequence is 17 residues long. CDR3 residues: CASSNPREGLCTDTQYF. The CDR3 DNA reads TGTGCCAGCAGCAATCCGCGGGAGGGCCTTTGCACAGATACGCAGTATTTT.

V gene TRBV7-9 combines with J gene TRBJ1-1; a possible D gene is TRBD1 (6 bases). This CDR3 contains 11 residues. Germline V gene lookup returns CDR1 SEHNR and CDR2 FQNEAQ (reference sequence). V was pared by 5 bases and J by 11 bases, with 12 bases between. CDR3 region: CASSQGPRAFF. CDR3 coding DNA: TGTGCCAGCAGCCAGGGGCCGCGGGCTTTCTTT.